This T cell receptor (beta chain) was sequenced for a study of blood T cell repertoires in COVID-19. How the authors handled the data: Estimation of nucleated cell counts relied on the amplification of reference gene primers. The table came from immunoSEQ multiplex PCR; TCRdb's copy has only in-frame clones and leaves some out. That table gives V, J and clone size, and the DNA gave D and trimming. The sample comprises about 180,000 clones, approximately 85% of which are singletons, and 10% to 11% rests with the top ten. Germline V gives CDR1 SNHLY, CDR2 FYNNEI. J gave up 4 bases and V 4 bases, and 10 bases lay outside the gene matches. The CDR3 totals 17 residues.

The sample taken for sequencing was peripheral blood. The rearrangement links TRBV2 to TRBJ2-1, with TRBD2 matching over 10 bases. The receptor comes from a human donor with active or convalescent COVID-19. The donor label of this sample is uncertain. In nucleotides, the CDR3 is TGTGCCAGCAGTGGTCTAGCGGGGGCCCTCTCATACAATGAGCAGTTCTTC. This encodes CASSGLAGALSYNEQFF.